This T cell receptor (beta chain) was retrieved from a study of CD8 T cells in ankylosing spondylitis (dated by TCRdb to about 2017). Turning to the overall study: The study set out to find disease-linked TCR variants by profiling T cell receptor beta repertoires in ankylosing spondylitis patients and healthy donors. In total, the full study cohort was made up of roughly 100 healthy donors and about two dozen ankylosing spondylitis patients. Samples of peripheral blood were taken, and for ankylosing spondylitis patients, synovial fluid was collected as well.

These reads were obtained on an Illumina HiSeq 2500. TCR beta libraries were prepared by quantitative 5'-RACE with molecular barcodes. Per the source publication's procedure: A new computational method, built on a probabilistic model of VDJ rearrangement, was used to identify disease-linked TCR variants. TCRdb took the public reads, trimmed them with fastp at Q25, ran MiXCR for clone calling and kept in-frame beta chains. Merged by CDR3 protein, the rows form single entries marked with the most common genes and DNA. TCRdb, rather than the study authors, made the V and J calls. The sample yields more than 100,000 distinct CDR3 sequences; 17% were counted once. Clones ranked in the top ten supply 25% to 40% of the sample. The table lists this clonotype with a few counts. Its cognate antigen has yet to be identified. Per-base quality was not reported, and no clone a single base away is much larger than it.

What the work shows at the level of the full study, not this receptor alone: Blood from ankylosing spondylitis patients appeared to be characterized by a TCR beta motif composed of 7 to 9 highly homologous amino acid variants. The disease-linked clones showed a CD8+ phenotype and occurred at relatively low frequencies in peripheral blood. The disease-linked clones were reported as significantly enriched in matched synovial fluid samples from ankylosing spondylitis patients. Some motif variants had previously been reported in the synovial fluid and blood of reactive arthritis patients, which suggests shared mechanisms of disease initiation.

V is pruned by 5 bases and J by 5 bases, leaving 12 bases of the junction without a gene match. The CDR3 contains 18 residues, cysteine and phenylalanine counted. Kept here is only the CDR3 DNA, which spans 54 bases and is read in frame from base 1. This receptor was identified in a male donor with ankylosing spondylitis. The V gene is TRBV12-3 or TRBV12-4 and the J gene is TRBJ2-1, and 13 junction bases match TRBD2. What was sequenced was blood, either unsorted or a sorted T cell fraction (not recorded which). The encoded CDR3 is CASSLRAATSGRHNEQFF. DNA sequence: TGTGCCAGCAGTCTCCGGGCGGCGACTAGCGGGAGGCACAATGAGCAGTTCTTC.